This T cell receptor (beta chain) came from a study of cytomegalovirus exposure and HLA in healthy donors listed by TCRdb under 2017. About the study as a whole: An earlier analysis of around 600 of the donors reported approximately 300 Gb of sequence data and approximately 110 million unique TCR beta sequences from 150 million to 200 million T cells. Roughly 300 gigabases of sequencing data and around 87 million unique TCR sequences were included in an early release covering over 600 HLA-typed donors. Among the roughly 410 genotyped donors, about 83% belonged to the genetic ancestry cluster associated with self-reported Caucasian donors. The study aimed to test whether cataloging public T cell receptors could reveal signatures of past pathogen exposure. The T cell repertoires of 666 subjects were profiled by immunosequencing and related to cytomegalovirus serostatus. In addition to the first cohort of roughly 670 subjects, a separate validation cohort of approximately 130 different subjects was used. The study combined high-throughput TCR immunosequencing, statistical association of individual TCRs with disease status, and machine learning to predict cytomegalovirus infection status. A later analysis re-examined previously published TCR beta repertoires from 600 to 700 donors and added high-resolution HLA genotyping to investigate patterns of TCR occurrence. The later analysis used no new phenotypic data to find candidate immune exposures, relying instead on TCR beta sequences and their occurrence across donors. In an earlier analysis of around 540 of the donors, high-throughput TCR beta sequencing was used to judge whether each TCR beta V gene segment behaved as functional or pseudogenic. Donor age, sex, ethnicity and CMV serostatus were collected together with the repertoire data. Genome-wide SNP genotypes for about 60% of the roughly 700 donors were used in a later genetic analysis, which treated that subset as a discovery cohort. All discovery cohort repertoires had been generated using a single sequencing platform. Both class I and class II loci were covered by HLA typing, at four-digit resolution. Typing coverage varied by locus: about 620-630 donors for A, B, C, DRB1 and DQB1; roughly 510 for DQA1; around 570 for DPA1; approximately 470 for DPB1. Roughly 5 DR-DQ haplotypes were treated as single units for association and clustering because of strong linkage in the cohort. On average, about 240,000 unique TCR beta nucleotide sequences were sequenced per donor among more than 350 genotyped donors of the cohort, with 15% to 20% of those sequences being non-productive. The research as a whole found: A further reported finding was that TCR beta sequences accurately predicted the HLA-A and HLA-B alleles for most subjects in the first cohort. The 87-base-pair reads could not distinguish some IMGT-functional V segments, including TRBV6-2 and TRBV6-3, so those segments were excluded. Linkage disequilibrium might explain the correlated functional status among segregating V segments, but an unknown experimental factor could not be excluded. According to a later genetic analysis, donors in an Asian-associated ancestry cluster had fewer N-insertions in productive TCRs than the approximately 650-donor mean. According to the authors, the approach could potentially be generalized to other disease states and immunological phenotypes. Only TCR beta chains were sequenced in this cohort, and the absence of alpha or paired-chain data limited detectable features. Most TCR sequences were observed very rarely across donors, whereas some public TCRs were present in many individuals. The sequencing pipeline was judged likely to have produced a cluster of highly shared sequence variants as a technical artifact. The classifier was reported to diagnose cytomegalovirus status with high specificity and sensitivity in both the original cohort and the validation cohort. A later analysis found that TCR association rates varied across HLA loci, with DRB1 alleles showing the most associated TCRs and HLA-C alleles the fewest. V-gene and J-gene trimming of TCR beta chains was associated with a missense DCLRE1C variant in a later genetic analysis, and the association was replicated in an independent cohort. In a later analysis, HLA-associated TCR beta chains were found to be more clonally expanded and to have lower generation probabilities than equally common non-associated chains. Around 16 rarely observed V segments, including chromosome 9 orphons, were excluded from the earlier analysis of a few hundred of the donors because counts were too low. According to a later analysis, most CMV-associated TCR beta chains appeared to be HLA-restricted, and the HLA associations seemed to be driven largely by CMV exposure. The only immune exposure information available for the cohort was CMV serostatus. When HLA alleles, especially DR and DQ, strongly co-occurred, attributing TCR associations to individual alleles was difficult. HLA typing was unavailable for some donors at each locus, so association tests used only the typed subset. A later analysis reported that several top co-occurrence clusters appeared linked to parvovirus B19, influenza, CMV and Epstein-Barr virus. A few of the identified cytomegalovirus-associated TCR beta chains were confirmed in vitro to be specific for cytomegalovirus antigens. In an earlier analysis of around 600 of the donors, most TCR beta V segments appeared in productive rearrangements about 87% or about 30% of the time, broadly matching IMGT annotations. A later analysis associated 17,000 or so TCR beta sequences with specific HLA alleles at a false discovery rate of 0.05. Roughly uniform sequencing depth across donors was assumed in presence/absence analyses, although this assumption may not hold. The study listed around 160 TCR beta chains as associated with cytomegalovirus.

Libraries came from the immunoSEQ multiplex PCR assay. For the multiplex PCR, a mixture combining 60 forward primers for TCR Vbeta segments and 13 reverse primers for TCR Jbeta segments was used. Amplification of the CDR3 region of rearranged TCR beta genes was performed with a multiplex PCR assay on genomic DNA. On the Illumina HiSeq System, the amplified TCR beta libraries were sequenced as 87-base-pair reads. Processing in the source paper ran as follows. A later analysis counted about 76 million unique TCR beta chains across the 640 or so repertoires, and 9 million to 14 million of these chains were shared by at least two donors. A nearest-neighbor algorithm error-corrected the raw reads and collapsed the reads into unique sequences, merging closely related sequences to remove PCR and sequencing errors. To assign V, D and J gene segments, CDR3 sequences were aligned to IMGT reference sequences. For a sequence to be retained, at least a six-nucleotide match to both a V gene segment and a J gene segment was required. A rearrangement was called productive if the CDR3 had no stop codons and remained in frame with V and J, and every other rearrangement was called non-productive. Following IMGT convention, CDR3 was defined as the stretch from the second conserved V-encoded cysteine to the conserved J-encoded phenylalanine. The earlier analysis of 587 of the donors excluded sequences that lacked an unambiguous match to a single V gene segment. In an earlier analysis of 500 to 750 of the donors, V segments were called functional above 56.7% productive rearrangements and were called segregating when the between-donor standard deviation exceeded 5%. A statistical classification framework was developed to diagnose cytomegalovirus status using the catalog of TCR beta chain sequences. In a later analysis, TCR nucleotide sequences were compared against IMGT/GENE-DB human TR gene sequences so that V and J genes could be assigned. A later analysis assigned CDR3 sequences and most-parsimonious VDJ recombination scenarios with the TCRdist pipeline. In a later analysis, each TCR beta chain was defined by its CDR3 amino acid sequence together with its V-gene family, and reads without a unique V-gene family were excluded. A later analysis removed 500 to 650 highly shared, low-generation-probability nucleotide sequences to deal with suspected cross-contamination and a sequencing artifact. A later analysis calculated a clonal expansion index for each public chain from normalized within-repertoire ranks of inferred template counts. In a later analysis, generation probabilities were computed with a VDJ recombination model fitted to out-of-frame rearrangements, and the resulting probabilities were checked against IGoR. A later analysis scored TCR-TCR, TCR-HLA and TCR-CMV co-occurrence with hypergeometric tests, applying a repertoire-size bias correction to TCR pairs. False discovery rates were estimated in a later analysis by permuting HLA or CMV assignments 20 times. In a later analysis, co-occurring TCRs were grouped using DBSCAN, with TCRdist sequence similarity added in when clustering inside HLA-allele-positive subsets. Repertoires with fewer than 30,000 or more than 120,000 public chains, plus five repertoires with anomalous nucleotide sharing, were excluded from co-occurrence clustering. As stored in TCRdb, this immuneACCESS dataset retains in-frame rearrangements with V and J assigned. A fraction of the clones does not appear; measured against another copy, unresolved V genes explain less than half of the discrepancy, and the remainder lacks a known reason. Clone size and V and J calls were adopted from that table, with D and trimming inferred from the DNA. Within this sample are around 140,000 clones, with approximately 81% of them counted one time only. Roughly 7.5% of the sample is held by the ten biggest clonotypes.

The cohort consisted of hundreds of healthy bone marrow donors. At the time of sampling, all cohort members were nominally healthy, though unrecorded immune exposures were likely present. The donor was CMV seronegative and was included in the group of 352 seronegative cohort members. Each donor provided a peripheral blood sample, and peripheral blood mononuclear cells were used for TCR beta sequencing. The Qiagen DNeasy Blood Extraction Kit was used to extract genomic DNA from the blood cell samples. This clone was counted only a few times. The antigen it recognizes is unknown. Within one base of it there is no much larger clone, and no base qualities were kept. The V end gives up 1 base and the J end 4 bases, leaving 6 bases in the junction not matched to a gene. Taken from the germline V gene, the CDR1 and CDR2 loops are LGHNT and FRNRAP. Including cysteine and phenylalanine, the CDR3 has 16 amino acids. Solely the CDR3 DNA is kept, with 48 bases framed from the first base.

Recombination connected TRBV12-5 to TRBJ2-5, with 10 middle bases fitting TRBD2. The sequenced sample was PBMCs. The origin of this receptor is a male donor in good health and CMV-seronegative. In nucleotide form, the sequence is TGTGCTAGTGGTTTGGGGGAAGCGGGAGGGATAGAGACCCAGTACTTC. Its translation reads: CASGLGEAGGIETQYF.